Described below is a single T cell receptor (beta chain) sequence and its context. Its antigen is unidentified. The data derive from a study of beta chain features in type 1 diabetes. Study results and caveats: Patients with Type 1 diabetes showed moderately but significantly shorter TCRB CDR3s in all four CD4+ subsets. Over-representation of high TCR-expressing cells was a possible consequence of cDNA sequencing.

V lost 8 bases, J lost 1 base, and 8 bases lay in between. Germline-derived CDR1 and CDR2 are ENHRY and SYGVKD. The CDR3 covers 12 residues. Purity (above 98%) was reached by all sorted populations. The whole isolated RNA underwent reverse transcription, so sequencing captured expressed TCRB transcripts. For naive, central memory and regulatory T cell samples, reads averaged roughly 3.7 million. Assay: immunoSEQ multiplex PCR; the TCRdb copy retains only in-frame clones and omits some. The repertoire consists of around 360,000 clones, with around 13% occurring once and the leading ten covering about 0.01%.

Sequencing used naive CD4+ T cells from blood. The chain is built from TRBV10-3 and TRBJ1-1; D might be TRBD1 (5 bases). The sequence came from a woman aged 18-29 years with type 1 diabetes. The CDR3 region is CAIQGGNTEAFF. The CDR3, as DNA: TGTGCCATCCAGGGCGGGAACACTGAAGCTTTCTTT.